A selection of T cell receptor beta chains follows, all from one sample in a study of shared clonotypes between healthy human individuals. Assay used: immunoSEQ multiplex PCR; TCRdb lists only in-frame clones, some missing. The table records a few million clones, 85% to 95% of them present only once. Sequenced: naive CD4+ T cells from PBMCs. The receptor set was obtained from a man aged 18 to 29 in good health. Some clones in this sample may be carry-over from other donors' samples. Both conserved end residues are part of each CDR3. A D gene is named only where the DNA matches it firmly. The size field is filled for only some rows; it gives once, few, many or a size class.

clone size,J gene,CDR3 length,V gene,D gene,CDR3 protein,CDR3 DNA
-,TRBJ2-2,18,TRBV7-2,TRBD2,CASSLARLAGVSTGELFF,TGTGCCAGCAGCTTAGCGAGGCTAGCGGGAGTTAGTACCGGGGAGCTGTTTTTT
-,TRBJ1-1,15,TRBV7-8,-,CASSLDWARNTEAFF,TGTGCCAGCAGCTTAGATTGGGCCAGGAACACTGAAGCTTTCTTT
-,TRBJ1-2,13,TRBV25-1,-,CASSDGAVYGYTF,TGTGCCAGCAGTGACGGGGCCGTCTATGGCTACACCTTC
-,TRBJ2-7,16,TRBV6-5,TRBD2,CASSYSGLAGNYEQYF,TGTGCCAGCAGTTACTCGGGACTAGCGGGAAACTACGAGCAGTACTTC
-,TRBJ2-5,13,TRBV6-1,-,CATTLPAQETQYF,TGTGCCACCACACTACCCGCCCAAGAGACCCAGTACTTC
-,TRBJ2-7,15,TRBV15,-,CATSRERSGAYEQYF,TGTGCCACCAGCAGAGAGAGAAGCGGAGCCTACGAGCAGTACTTC
-,TRBJ2-2,16,TRBV13,-,CASSPRRERDTGELFF,TGTGCCAGCAGCCCCCGCCGGGAGCGGGACACCGGGGAGCTGTTTTTT
-,TRBJ2-6,16,TRBV15,-,CATSRDSPPGANVLTF,TGTGCCACCAGCAGGGACTCCCCCCCTGGGGCCAACGTCCTGACTTTC
-,TRBJ1-4,13,TRBV5-4,-,CASSNSRNEKLFF,TGTGCCAGCAGCAATAGCCGTAATGAAAAACTGTTTTTT
-,TRBJ1-2,13,TRBV28,-,CASSFWTADGYTF,TGTGCCAGCAGTTTCTGGACAGCAGATGGCTACACCTTC
-,TRBJ2-1,13,TRBV18,-,CASSTGQYNEQFF,TGTGCCAGCTCAACCGGACAGTACAATGAGCAGTTCTTC
-,TRBJ2-7,12,TRBV7-9,TRBD2,CASGLAGVWQYF,TGTGCCAGCGGCTTGGCGGGAGTATGGCAGTACTTC
-,TRBJ2-3,13,TRBV9,TRBD1,CASSPDRGHTQYF,TGTGCCAGCAGCCCAGACAGGGGTCATACGCAGTATTTT
-,TRBJ2-3,16,TRBV11-2,TRBD2,CASSSGGLAGVDTQYF,TGTGCCAGCAGCTCCGGGGGACTAGCGGGAGTAGATACGCAGTATTTT
-,TRBJ2-7,13,TRBV4-2,-,CASSRPSVREQYF,TGTGCCAGCAGCCGCCCATCTGTCAGGGAGCAGTACTTC
-,TRBJ2-7,18,TRBV7-3,-,CASSLYPPGQLTRYEQYF,TGTGCCAGCAGCTTATACCCCCCCGGACAGCTAACGCGGTACGAGCAGTACTTC
-,TRBJ2-1,16,TRBV11-2,-,CASSHQRTTSYNEQFF,TGTGCCAGCAGCCACCAACGGACTACCTCCTACAATGAGCAGTTCTTC
-,TRBJ2-2,19,TRBV27,TRBD2,CASSLRGTSARAGTGELFF,TGTGCCAGCAGTTTACGGGGGACTAGCGCCCGAGCGGGGACCGGGGAGCTGTTTTTT
-,TRBJ2-2,15,TRBV28,-,CASSLVRVNTGELFF,TGTGCCAGCAGTTTGGTCAGGGTCAACACCGGGGAGCTGTTTTTT
-,TRBJ1-2,13,TRBV6-1,-,CASIETGYYGYTF,TGTGCCAGCATAGAAACAGGGTACTATGGCTACACCTTC
-,TRBJ2-7,15,TRBV28,TRBD1,CASRRSRDRVYEQYF,TGTGCCAGCAGACGGAGCCGGGACAGGGTCTACGAGCAGTACTTC
-,TRBJ1-2,15,TRBV6-5,-,CASSSLMEVRYGYTF,TGTGCCAGCAGTTCTTTGATGGAGGTTCGCTATGGCTACACCTTC
-,TRBJ1-4,15,TRBV4-2,-,CASRLRTGGGEKLFF,TGTGCCAGCAGGTTAAGGACCGGCGGCGGTGAAAAACTGTTTTTT
-,TRBJ1-1,13,TRBV10-3,TRBD1,CATSGTVNTEAFF,TGTGCCACCTCCGGGACAGTGAACACTGAAGCTTTCTTT
-,TRBJ2-1,14,TRBV10-3,-,CAISESPRPSEQFF,TGTGCCATCAGTGAGTCCCCCCGGCCCAGTGAGCAGTTCTTC
-,TRBJ2-7,14,TRBV18,-,CASSPRAETYEQYF,TGTGCCAGCTCACCACGGGCGGAAACCTACGAGCAGTACTTC
-,TRBJ2-1,15,TRBV5-1,TRBD2,CASSLGQLAGGPGFF,TGCGCCAGCAGCTTGGGACAACTAGCGGGAGGGCCAGGGTTCTTC
-,TRBJ2-3,12,TRBV9,-,CASSASADTQYF,TGTGCCAGCAGCGCCAGCGCAGATACGCAGTATTTT
-,TRBJ2-3,11,TRBV20-1,-,CSALGTDTQYF,TGCAGTGCGCTCGGGACAGATACGCAGTATTTT
-,TRBJ2-7,13,TRBV29-1,TRBD2,CSVLLAGGGEQYF,TGCAGCGTTCTCCTAGCGGGAGGTGGAGAGCAGTACTTC
-,TRBJ2-1,12,TRBV28,TRBD1,CASTDRGREQFF,TGTGCCAGCACAGACAGGGGGCGGGAGCAGTTCTTC
-,TRBJ1-1,14,TRBV6-6,TRBD1,CASSYRGLNTEAFF,TGTGCCAGCAGTTATAGGGGGCTGAACACTGAAGCTTTCTTT
-,TRBJ2-7,14,TRBV5-8,-,CASSLGAGPYEQYF,TGTGCCAGCAGCTTGGGGGCAGGGCCCTACGAGCAGTACTTC
-,TRBJ2-1,17,TRBV11-2,TRBD2,CASSLSWGGRANYEQFF,TGTGCCAGCAGCTTATCTTGGGGCGGGAGGGCCAACTATGAGCAGTTCTTC
-,TRBJ2-7,17,TRBV5-4,TRBD1,CASSLIPTGGKSYEQYF,TGTGCCAGCAGCTTAATTCCGACAGGGGGGAAGAGCTACGAGCAGTACTTC
-,TRBJ2-1,16,TRBV18,TRBD2,CASSPLTGTSGSGQFF,TGTGCCAGCTCACCCCTGACCGGGACTAGCGGGAGTGGGCAGTTCTTC
-,TRBJ2-7,13,TRBV28,-,CASTDGAPYEQYF,TGTGCCAGCACTGATGGGGCCCCGTACGAGCAGTACTTC
-,TRBJ2-7,17,TRBV15,-,CATSRDGLGTRTYEQYF,TGTGCCACCAGCAGAGATGGATTGGGCACTAGAACCTACGAGCAGTACTTC
-,TRBJ2-5,13,TRBV15,-,CATSRGTQETQYF,TGTGCCACCAGCAGAGGGACCCAAGAGACCCAGTACTTC
-,TRBJ2-2,19,TRBV10-3,TRBD2,CAISGSWGASREGTGELFF,TGTGCCATCAGTGGGTCCTGGGGGGCATCCCGGGAGGGCACCGGGGAGCTGTTTTTT
-,TRBJ1-1,13,TRBV28,TRBD1,CASSWDRDTEAFF,TGTGCCAGCAGTTGGGACAGGGACACTGAAGCTTTCTTT
-,TRBJ2-1,15,TRBV28,TRBD2,CASSQTGLAGDEQFF,TGTGCCAGCAGCCAAACGGGACTAGCGGGAGATGAGCAGTTCTTC
few,TRBJ1-5,14,TRBV30,-,CAWKSGFGNQPQHF,TGTGCCTGGAAGTCCGGATTCGGCAATCAGCCCCAGCATTTT
once,TRBJ1-1,14,TRBV18,TRBD1,CASSSTGTDTEAFF,TGTGCCAGCTCCTCAACTGGGACAGACACTGAAGCTTTCTTT
few,TRBJ1-1,13,TRBV7-9,-,CASSRGMNTEAFF,TGTGCCAGCAGTCGGGGGATGAACACTGAAGCTTTCTTT
-,TRBJ2-3,13,TRBV28,-,CASSLLPADTQYF,TGTGCCAGCAGTTTACTTCCAGCAGATACGCAGTATTTT